Listed below are T cell receptor beta chains from one sample, sequenced in a study of cytomegalovirus exposure and HLA in healthy donors. The repertoire was sequenced with immunoSEQ multiplex PCR; TCRdb's copy has only in-frame clones and lacks some. Of under 50,000 clones listed, 94% are singletons. Sequences were obtained from PBMCs. The receptors here all came from a woman under 30 in good health and CMV-seropositive. CDR3s include the opening cysteine and the closing phenylalanine or tryptophan. The D gene is left open where the match is weak. The size field is filled for only some rows; it gives once, few, many or a size class.

. | TRBJ2-7 | TRBV11-2 | . | 15 | CASSLDESITDEQYF | TGTGCCAGCAGCTTAGATGAGTCTATTACGGACGAGCAGTACTTC
. | TRBJ1-4 | TRBV5-4 | TRBD1 | 15 | CASSNRDRGNEKLFF | TGTGCCAGCAGCAACCGGGACAGGGGGAATGAAAAACTGTTTTTT
. | TRBJ2-1 | TRBV9 | TRBD2 | 15 | CASSDAPGLAVEQFF | TGTGCCAGCAGCGACGCTCCGGGACTAGCTGTGGAGCAGTTCTTC
. | TRBJ2-1 | TRBV7-3 | TRBD2 | 15 | CASSLGLADYNEQFF | TGTGCCAGCAGCCTCGGACTAGCAGATTACAATGAGCAGTTCTTC
once | TRBJ2-3 | TRBV20-1 | . | 11 | CSATFVDTQYF | TGCAGTGCTACGTTCGTGGATACGCAGTATTTT
. | TRBJ1-1 | TRBV7-2 | TRBD1 | 15 | CASSLEGQGATEAFF | TGTGCCAGCAGCTTAGAGGGACAGGGGGCGACTGAAGCTTTCTTT
few | TRBJ2-7 | TRBV25-1 | TRBD1 | 12 | CASKGTVHEQYF | TGTGCCAGCAAAGGGACAGTCCACGAGCAGTACTTC
. | TRBJ2-7 | TRBV10-3 | . | 13 | CAISEGAKIQQYF | TGTGCCATCAGTGAGGGGGCGAAAATACAGCAGTACTTC
. | TRBJ2-7 | TRBV6-1 | TRBD2 | 13 | CASIAGEAYEQYF | TGTGCCAGCATAGCGGGCGAAGCCTACGAGCAGTACTTC
. | TRBJ2-1 | TRBV10-2 | . | 18 | CASSDPLNRGGSYNEQFF | TGCGCCAGCAGTGATCCGCTCAACAGGGGGGGTTCCTACAATGAGCAGTTCTTC
. | TRBJ1-4 | TRBV7-2 | . | 16 | CASSPPPTGRNKKLFF | TGTGCCAGCAGCCCTCCGCCGACAGGTCGGAATAAAAAACTGTTTTTT
. | TRBJ2-7 | TRBV10-3 | TRBD1 | 15 | CAINRDRGGNYEQYF | TGTGCCATCAACAGAGACAGGGGGGGAAACTACGAGCAGTACTTC
. | TRBJ2-7 | TRBV13 | TRBD1 | 14 | CASSIPGQATEQYF | TGTGCCAGCAGCATCCCGGGACAGGCGACCGAGCAGTACTTC
. | TRBJ1-6 | TRBV6-5 | TRBD1 | 14 | CASNPGQTNSPLHF | TGTGCCAGCAACCCGGGACAGACAAATTCACCCCTCCACTTT
. | TRBJ1-2 | TRBV10-2 | . | 11 | CASSESGDYTF | TGCGCCAGCAGTGAATCGGGGGACTACACCTTC
. | TRBJ2-7 | TRBV7-6 | TRBD2 | 16 | CASSLGGRGVSYEQYF | TGTGCCAGCAGCTTAGGCGGGAGGGGGGTCTCCTACGAGCAGTACTTC
. | TRBJ2-7 | TRBV6-6 | . | 12 | CASRSQGLEQYF | TGTGCCAGCAGATCACAGGGTTTGGAGCAGTACTTC
. | TRBJ1-2 | TRBV2 | TRBD1 | 15 | CASSEGGGGGYGYTF | TGTGCCAGCAGTGAAGGAGGGGGCGGCGGCTATGGCTACACCTTC
. | TRBJ1-2 | TRBV2 | TRBD1 | 14 | CASSGLGGRSGYTF | TGTGCCAGCAGTGGTCTAGGGGGCAGGAGTGGCTACACCTTC
. | TRBJ1-1 | TRBV5-1 | . | 12 | CASQGVNTEAFF | TGCGCCAGCCAAGGGGTGAACACTGAAGCTTTCTTT
. | TRBJ1-2 | TRBV5-1 | . | 13 | CASSFSTSYGYTF | TGCGCCAGCAGCTTTTCCACCAGCTATGGCTACACCTTC
. | TRBJ2-7 | TRBV5-8 | TRBD2 | 13 | CASSLGRDYEQYF | TGTGCCAGCAGCTTAGGGAGGGACTACGAGCAGTACTTC
. | TRBJ1-6 | TRBV30 | . | 14 | CAWSALQVTSPLHF | TGTGCCTGGAGTGCCTTACAAGTCACCTCACCCCTCCACTTT
. | TRBJ2-1 | TRBV15 | TRBD2 | 16 | CATSRDGTSGRWEQFF | TGTGCCACCAGCAGAGATGGGACTAGCGGGAGGTGGGAGCAGTTCTTC
. | TRBJ1-3 | TRBV30 | . | 15 | CAWSFRGTSGNTIYF | TGTGCCTGGAGTTTTAGGGGCACCTCTGGAAACACCATATATTTT
. | TRBJ2-1 | TRBV6-1 | . | 12 | CASSEKGVKQFF | TGTGCCAGCAGTGAAAAGGGGGTAAAACAGTTCTTC
. | TRBJ2-3 | TRBV7-9 | TRBD2 | 16 | CASSLGLAGILDTQYF | TGTGCCAGCAGCTTGGGACTAGCGGGGATATTAGATACGCAGTATTTT
. | TRBJ2-1 | TRBV6-1 | TRBD1 | 18 | CASSADRGHLLLRNEQFF | TGTGCCAGCAGTGCGGACAGGGGGCATTTACTACTACGCAATGAGCAGTTCTTC
. | TRBJ2-7 | TRBV28 | . | 15 | CASSPPSGNPYEQYF | TGTGCCAGCAGTCCACCATCCGGGAACCCCTACGAGCAGTACTTC
. | TRBJ1-2 | TRBV25-1 | . | 15 | CASSEYLTEAYGYTF | TGTGCCAGCAGTGAATACTTGACAGAAGCCTATGGCTACACCTTC
. | TRBJ2-7 | TRBV9 | . | 14 | CASSVEQDSYEQYF | TGTGCCAGCAGCGTTGAACAGGACTCCTACGAGCAGTACTTC
. | TRBJ2-1 | TRBV21-1 | . | 15 | CASSKWPGIYNEQFF | TGTGCCAGCAGCAAGTGGCCAGGTATTTACAATGAGCAGTTCTTC
. | TRBJ1-2 | TRBV30 | . | 16 | CAWSVTSQGSFGGYTF | TGTGCCTGGAGCGTCACCTCACAGGGATCATTTGGGGGCTACACCTTC
. | TRBJ2-3 | TRBV5-1 | TRBD2 | 19 | CASSLVPASGREVSDTQYF | TGCGCCAGCAGCTTGGTTCCGGCCTCTGGGCGGGAGGTCTCAGATACGCAGTATTTT
once | TRBJ2-7 | TRBV29-1 | . | 16 | CSVVPGGSTNLYEQYF | TGCAGCGTTGTGCCTGGGGGCTCCACGAACCTTTACGAGCAGTACTTC
. | TRBJ1-2 | TRBV7-2 | . | 15 | CASSLDTGTNYGYTF | TGTGCCAGCAGCTTAGATACAGGAACTAACTATGGCTACACCTTC
. | TRBJ2-5 | TRBV19 | . | 13 | CASSITGRETQYF | TGTGCCAGTAGTATCACAGGGCGGGAGACCCAGTACTTC
. | TRBJ2-3 | TRBV5-1 | TRBD2 | 16 | CASSSGLAGVFTTQYF | TGCGCCAGCAGCTCGGGACTAGCGGGAGTTTTCACTACGCAGTATTTT
. | TRBJ2-7 | TRBV5-1 | TRBD2 | 15 | CASSFPHSGRHEQYF | TGCGCCAGCAGCTTCCCTCACAGCGGGAGACACGAGCAGTACTTC
. | TRBJ1-6 | TRBV7-2 | . | 14 | CASSLGQNNSPLHF | TGTGCCAGCAGCTTAGGCCAGAATAATTCACCCCTCCACTTT
. | TRBJ1-2 | TRBV28 | TRBD1 | 17 | CASSLLQGAGPAYGYTF | TGTGCCAGCAGTTTATTACAGGGGGCCGGCCCCGCCTATGGCTACACCTTC
. | TRBJ2-7 | TRBV7-8 | TRBD1 | 16 | CASSSWTGPPNYEQYF | TGTGCCAGCAGCTCATGGACAGGGCCCCCAAACTACGAGCAGTACTTC
. | TRBJ2-5 | TRBV28 | TRBD1 | 17 | CASSLKYWDREQETQYF | TGTGCCAGCAGTTTAAAGTATTGGGACAGGGAACAAGAGACCCAGTACTTC
. | TRBJ2-2 | TRBV30 | . | 14 | CAWRTGTRTGELFF | TGTGCCTGGAGAACCGGGACACGCACCGGGGAGCTGTTTTTT
. | TRBJ1-2 | TRBV28 | TRBD1 | 17 | CASSLPPGTGHNYGYTF | TGTGCCAGCAGTTTACCTCCTGGGACAGGGCATAACTATGGCTACACCTTC
. | TRBJ1-2 | TRBV15 | . | 16 | CATSRDIARSIQGYTF | TGTGCCACCAGCAGAGATATAGCCCGCTCCATTCAAGGCTACACCTTC
. | TRBJ2-2 | TRBV6-1 | TRBD2 | 21 | CASSELQWGAGLAGGTGELFF | TGTGCCAGCAGTGAACTCCAGTGGGGCGCGGGACTAGCGGGAGGCACCGGGGAGCTGTTTTTT
. | TRBJ1-4 | TRBV10-2 | . | 14 | CASSTQAYNEKLFF | TGCGCCAGCAGTACACAGGCTTATAATGAAAAACTGTTTTTT
. | TRBJ1-1 | TRBV6-4 | . | 14 | CASKRTGSNTEAFF | TGTGCCAGCAAGAGAACAGGGTCCAACACTGAAGCTTTCTTT
. | TRBJ1-1 | TRBV7-2 | . | 15 | CASSFSGAKNTEAFF | TGTGCCAGCAGCTTTAGCGGGGCAAAAAACACTGAAGCTTTCTTT
. | TRBJ1-5 | TRBV27 | TRBD1 | 17 | CASSPPPRDRGQKPQHF | TGTGCCAGCAGTCCACCCCCCCGGGACAGGGGGCAAAAGCCCCAGCATTTT
. | TRBJ1-1 | TRBV6-1 | TRBD1 | 13 | CASRPTGGTEAFF | TGTGCCAGCAGACCTACAGGGGGCACTGAAGCTTTCTTT
. | TRBJ2-5 | TRBV14 | . | 16 | CASSQGWGQARETQYF | TGTGCCAGCAGCCAAGGATGGGGACAAGCGAGGGAGACCCAGTACTTC
. | TRBJ1-1 | TRBV4-2 | . | 15 | CASSQAAGGNTEAFF | TGTGCCAGCAGCCAGGCCGCGGGGGGGAACACTGAAGCTTTCTTT
. | TRBJ2-5 | TRBV4-1 | TRBD2 | 16 | CASSQSLAGGKETQYF | TGCGCCAGCAGCCAATCCCTAGCGGGGGGAAAAGAGACCCAGTACTTC
once | TRBJ2-3 | TRBV28 | TRBD2 | 17 | CASSLSWEGPTTDTQYF | TGTGCCAGCAGTTTATCATGGGAGGGCCCGACCACAGATACGCAGTATTTT
. | TRBJ1-1 | TRBV11-3 | TRBD1 | 14 | CASSPGQGVFEAFF | TGTGCCAGCAGCCCTGGACAGGGGGTGTTTGAAGCTTTCTTT
. | TRBJ2-7 | TRBV5-8 | . | 14 | CASSLTENTYEQYF | TGTGCCAGCAGCTTGACGGAGAATACCTACGAGCAGTACTTC
. | TRBJ1-2 | TRBV5-6 | . | 12 | CASSNRILGYTF | TGTGCCAGCAGTAACAGGATCTTGGGCTACACCTTC
. | TRBJ2-3 | TRBV6-5 | . | 12 | CASSSRVDTQYF | TGTGCCAGCAGTTCCAGGGTAGATACGCAGTATTTT